The present TCR beta chain was sequenced within a study of T cell changes during pregnancy in multiple sclerosis (dated by TCRdb to the late 2010s). Describing the broader study: In women with multiple sclerosis, the researchers looked at how the T cell repertoire shifted as pregnancy progressed.

Library preparation employed the immunoSEQ multiplex PCR assay. TCRdb carries this immuneACCESS record with in-frame sequences only. Its versions omit some clonotypes, under half of them owing to an unresolved V gene in the studies checked, with the rest unexplained. The sample records approximately 59,000 clones, just over 90% of which are singletons. The leading ten clones occupy less than 0.45% of the sample. As to this clone: This receptor's antigen is unknown. No base-level quality is on record; no much larger clone is a single base apart.

Sequenced here: CD4+ T cells from peripheral blood mononuclear cells, sampled before pregnancy. This TCR derives from a female donor with multiple sclerosis, enrolled in a pregnancy study.

The base sequence is TGTGCCAGCAGTTTGGACAGCCCCACAGATACGCAGTATTTT. It translates to CASSLDSPTDTQYF. The receptor chain draws on TRBV27 and TRBJ2-3; the best D guess is TRBD1, with 6 bases matching. The CDR3 starts with the cysteine, ends with the phenylalanine, and has 14 residues. Of all the DNA, just the CDR3 is kept, 42 bases in frame from base 1. V drops 3 bases and J drops 2 bases, leaving 9 bases in between. The germline V gene (reference sequence) sets CDR1 to MNHEY and CDR2 to SMNVEV.